This entry is about one T cell receptor beta chain. Its target is not known. The data belong to a study of CXCR3-negative and CXCR3-positive naive CD8 T cells. Overall study results and limits: TRBV-TRBJ usage matched between naive CXCR3-negative and CXCR3-positive cells but not between memory cells.

Through 5' RACE with UMI labels, the TRB cDNA libraries were prepared. TCRdb reprocessed the 5' RACE reads and stores each CDR3 protein as one record, lacking DNA. The sample totals approximately 70,000 distinct CDR3 sequences; its top ten clones hold approximately 1.5%. Triplicates of about 300,000 cells were sorted from each CD8+ T cell subset. The naive CD8+ gate required CD45RO-CCR7+CD27+CD95- phenotype. Looked up from germline, CDR1 is MNHNY and CDR2 is SVGAGI (reference sequence). The CDR3 spans 14 residues. The chain uses TRBV6-6 and TRBJ1-1. The receptor was isolated from a human donor in good health. Some clones in this sample may be carry-over from other donors' samples. The sample was naive CXCR3- CD8+ T cells from blood. Sample subset: CD45RO-CCR7+CD27+CD95- naive CD8+ T cells lacking CXCR3 (TNR3-). Here the CDR3 reads CASSYSTENTEAFF.